These 28 T cell receptor beta chains were sequenced from one sample in a study of blood T cell repertoires in COVID-19. Only in-frame clones appear in the TCRdb table, and some are missing; sequencing was by immunoSEQ multiplex PCR. The sample consists of around 81,000 clones, roughly 86% of them appearing once. Source material: peripheral blood. The receptors were sampled from a woman aged 55-70 years with acute or convalescent COVID-19.

The V and J genes are TRBV21-1 and TRBJ2-5; TRBD2 is the table's D call and was not checked against the DNA. TRBV21-1 is classified as a pseudogene. This CDR3 has 15 amino acids. CDR3 protein: CASSKALGGGETQYF. Here the CDR3 DNA reads TGTGCCAGCAGCAAAGCGCTGGGGGGGGGAGAGACCCAGTACTTC.

In its sample, this clone was seen once. This sequence joins TRBV27 and TRBJ2-3; D uncertain. The CDR3 consists of 14 residues. V shed 5 bases and J shed 6 bases, with 15 bases lying between them. CDR1 and CDR2 from the germline V gene are MNHEY and SMNVEV (reference sequence). The CDR3 coding sequence is TGTGCCAGCAGTCATGGAGCTCCGGTGGATACGCAGTATTTT. This gives the protein CASSHGAPVDTQYF.

This chain connects TRBV29-1 to TRBJ2-1; D is perhaps TRBD1 (8 bases). Trimming took off 5 bases at V and 3 bases at J, with 17 bases between the two ends. Per germline, CDR1 SQVTM and CDR2 ANQGSEA. The CDR3 spans 15 residues. CDR3 sequence: CSVLGGTGNYNEQFF. CDR3 sequence (DNA): TGCAGCGTTTTGGGAGGGACAGGAAACTACAATGAGCAGTTCTTC.

The gene calls are TRBV2 and TRBJ1-1, with D perhaps matching TRBD1 (6 bases). Trimming took 5 bases from V and 1 from J, leaving 20 bases between them. Germline V gene sequence: CDR1 SNHLY, CDR2 FYNNEI. The CDR3 is 17 amino acids. CDR3 coding DNA: TGTGCCAGCAGTAAAACACCCGGACAGCTCTCGAACACTGAAGCTTTCTTT. It encodes CASSKTPGQLSNTEAFF.

The chain joins TRBV18 to TRBJ1-6; possibly TRBD1 for D (5 bases). Germline loops: CDR1 KGHSH, CDR2 LQKENI. V dropped 3 bases and J dropped 8 bases, with 11 bases sitting between them. The CDR3 runs 14 residues. The CDR3, as DNA: TGTGCCAGCTCACCGGACAAATTGTATTCACCCCTCCACTTT. It yields the protein CASSPDKLYSPLHF.

V is TRBV7-2 and J is TRBJ1-3; 7 positions agree with TRBD1. The CDR3 is 15 residues long. V trimming: 5 bases; J trimming: 3 bases; junction bases outside the gene matches: 7. CDR1 and CDR2 from the germline V gene are SGHTA and FQGNSA. CDR3 sequence reads: CASSLYTGVGNTIYF. DNA for the CDR3: TGTGCCAGCAGCCTTTATACAGGGGTTGGAAACACCATATATTTT.

This rearrangement joins TRBV7-2 to TRBJ1-5; perhaps TRBD1 as D (6 bases). The CDR3 has 15 residues. Germline values: CDR1 SGHTA, CDR2 FQGNSA. V was trimmed by 4 bases and J by 2 bases, leaving 12 bases between them. CDR3 coding DNA: TGTGCCAGCAGCTCATTACAGGGAGGCAATCAGCCCCAGCATTTT. Translating gives CASSSLQGGNQPQHF.

The V and J genes are TRBV24-1 and TRBJ2-7, with 11 nucleotides matching TRBD1. The CDR3 is 15 residues long. Germline assignment: CDR1 KGHDR and CDR2 SFDVKD. V shed 2 bases, J shed 7 bases, and the junction held 6 bases outside the gene matches. The CDR3 DNA reads as TGTGCCACCAGTGATTCGCGGACAGGGGGCAGGGAGCAGTACTTC. Translating it yields CATSDSRTGGREQYF.

The chain has TRBV12-3 or TRBV12-4 and TRBJ1-1, with D maybe TRBD1 (6 bases). The CDR3 spans 13 residues. The V and J ends lost 6 bases and 2 bases respectively, with 10 bases between them. The CDR3 reads CASREQGNTEAFF. The CDR3 DNA sequence: TGTGCCAGCAGGGAACAGGGTAACACTGAAGCTTTCTTT.

The V and J genes are TRBV7-3 and TRBJ1-1; D is perhaps TRBD1 (6 bases). The CDR3 totals 18 residues. Germline values: CDR1 SGHTA, CDR2 FQGTGA. V lost 5 bases and J lost 1, with 23 bases in between. The DNA for the CDR3 is TGTGCCAGCAGCGACGCAATCAACAGGGCATGGAGGAACACTGAAGCTTTCTTT. This translates into CASSDAINRAWRNTEAFF.

V usage is TRBV18 and J usage is TRBJ1-1; 7 nucleotides agree with TRBD1. This CDR3 contains 13 residues. In germline, CDR1 is KGHSH, CDR2 LQKENI. The ends lost 2 bases at V and 5 bases at J; junction bases unmatched: 2. The CDR3 region is CASSPNRGTEAFF. CDR3 nucleotides: TGTGCCAGCTCACCAAACAGGGGAACTGAAGCTTTCTTT.

V usage is TRBV27 and J usage is TRBJ2-7; perhaps TRBD1 as D (6 bases). Per the germline V gene, CDR1 is MNHEY and CDR2 is SMNVEV (reference sequence). V was trimmed by 6 bases and J by 3 bases, leaving 15 bases between them. The CDR3 is made up of 14 amino acids. The CDR3 DNA is TGTGCCAGCAGCCCAGGACAGAAGAGCTACGAGCAGTACTTC. Protein product: CASSPGQKSYEQYF.

The chain is built from TRBV19 and TRBJ1-3, with a possible D match to TRBD1 (6 bases). Germline CDR1 reads LNHDA; CDR2 reads SQIVND (reference sequence). CDR3 length: 15 amino acids. The V gene lost 8 bases and the J gene lost 0 bases, with 14 bases spanning the gap. CDR3 DNA sequence: TGTGCCAGTGCTTTGGACAGCACCTCTGGAAACACCATATATTTT. Residues: CASALDSTSGNTIYF.

The V and J genes are TRBV5-4 and TRBJ2-7; D not resolved. CDR1 SGHNT and CDR2 YYREEE come from the germline V gene (reference sequence). The CDR3 totals 14 residues. Trimming took off 0 bases at V and 0 bases at J, with 7 bases between the two ends. The CDR3 DNA reads as TGTGCCAGCAGCTTGGATAGATTCTCCTACGAGCAGTACTTC. As protein: CASSLDRFSYEQYF.

This chain links TRBV9 with TRBJ1-1; the D gene is possibly TRBD1 (5 bases). The CDR3 totals 16 residues. V was pared by 4 bases and J by 0 bases, with 16 bases between. Per the germline V gene, CDR1 is SGDLS and CDR2 is YYNGEE. CDR3 nucleotide sequence: TGTGCCAGCAGCCCGGTAGGGGCCGGAATGAACACTGAAGCTTTCTTT. Protein: CASSPVGAGMNTEAFF.

The chain is built from TRBV4-2 and TRBJ2-1; D call uncertain. In germline, CDR1 is LGHNA, CDR2 YNFKEQ. The CDR3 length is 11 residues. V was trimmed by 0 bases and J by 13 bases, leaving 7 bases between them. CDR3 sequence: CASSQDRQQFF. DNA of the CDR3: TGTGCCAGCAGCCAAGACAGGCAACAGTTCTTC.

This chain connects TRBV6-5 to TRBJ1-2; D call uncertain. The CDR3 loop spans 12 amino acids. Between the trimmed V and J ends, which lost 11 bases and 8 bases, there was a span of 18 bases. Germline lookup yields CDR1 MNHEY and CDR2 SVGAGI. CDR3 residues: CAAYQVLTGYTF. The CDR3 DNA follows: TGTGCCGCCTATCAGGTTCTGACCGGCTACACCTTC.

CDR3 in amino acids: CSVAEPNQPQHF. In nucleotides, the CDR3 is TGCAGCGTTGCGGAGCCAAATCAGCCCCAGCATTTT. The chain uses TRBV29-1 and TRBJ1-5; no definite D call. The CDR3 sequence is 12 residues long. V lost 4 bases and J 4 bases, leaving 8 bases between the germline ends. Germline assignment: CDR1 SQVTM and CDR2 ANQGSEA.

The table lists this clone with a count of one. V and J are TRBV7-9 and TRBJ2-1; the match to TRBD2 covers 7 bases. The V gene's germline CDR1 is SEHNR and CDR2 FQNEAQ (reference sequence). V gave up 7 bases and J gave up 8 bases; unmatched junction bases: 8. CDR3 length: 13 residues. CDR3: CASIPLGGYEQFF. Written as DNA, the CDR3 is TGTGCCAGCATCCCGTTGGGGGGGTATGAGCAGTTCTTC.

CDR3 region: CASSLSLRDSYEQYF. The CDR3 nucleotides read TGTGCCAGCAGTTTATCGCTCAGGGATTCCTACGAGCAGTACTTC. J is TRBJ2-7 and V is TRBV27; weak D call: TRBD1 (5 bases). CDR3 size: 15 residues. Trimming removed 0 bases from V and 1 base from J, with 10 bases in between. Germline CDR1 reads MNHEY; CDR2 reads SMNVEV (reference sequence).

The J gene is TRBJ2-1, the V gene TRBV3-1 (or the pseudogene TRBV3-2); possibly TRBD2 for D (5 bases). The V end was cut by 2 bases, the J end by 5 bases, with 10 bases between. Germline values: CDR1 LGHDT, CDR2 YNNKEL (reference sequence). The CDR3 is 14 amino acids. CDR3 region: CASSQFGKHNEQFF. The CDR3 nucleotides are TGTGCCAGCAGCCAATTCGGGAAACACAATGAGCAGTTCTTC.

V and J are TRBV4-1 and TRBJ1-2, with D possibly matching TRBD1 (5 bases). Trimming shortened V by 3 bases and J by 3 bases, and 20 bases separated the two germline ends. Per germline, CDR1 MGHRA and CDR2 YSYEKL. The CDR3 has 17 amino acids. The CDR3 loop reads CASSHTSRGKNYYGYTF. CDR3 DNA: TGCGCCAGCAGCCACACCTCTCGGGGGAAAAATTACTATGGCTACACCTTC.

This chain connects TRBV28 to TRBJ1-1, with 7 bases aligning to TRBD1. CDR1 is MDHEN and CDR2 is SYDVKM in the germline V gene. V dropped 5 bases and J dropped 1; count of bases not matched to a gene: 7. The CDR3 extends over 15 amino acids. CDR3 sequence reads: CASSRRTGTNTEAFF. The CDR3, as DNA: TGTGCCAGCAGTCGAAGGACAGGAACGAACACTGAAGCTTTCTTT.

The V and J genes are TRBV6-2 or TRBV6-3 and TRBJ2-4, with D possibly being TRBD2 (5 bases). Trimming took 3 bases from V and 3 from J, leaving 6 bases between them. The CDR3 has 13 amino acids. From germline, CDR1 is MNHEY and CDR2 SVGEGT. The CDR3, as DNA: TGTGCCAGCAGTTATACTAGCAAAAACATTCAGTACTTC. Its translation is CASSYTSKNIQYF.

For the CDR3, the DNA is TGTGCCAGCAGTGAAGGGACTAGCGGCCTTAGGGAGACCCAGTACTTC. It is translated as CASSEGTSGLRETQYF. The rearrangement joins TRBV2 to TRBJ2-5; 10 positions match TRBD2. Germline trimming cut 1 base from V and 5 bases from J; bases unmatched to any gene: 7. The V gene's germline CDR1 is SNHLY and CDR2 FYNNEI. The CDR3 has 16 residues.

This rearrangement joins TRBV3-1 (or the pseudogene TRBV3-2) to TRBJ2-2, with D possibly matching TRBD1 (5 bases). Germline CDR1 is LGHDT and CDR2 is YNNKEL (reference sequence). V dropped 4 bases and J dropped 0 bases, with 18 bases sitting between them. This CDR3 has 18 amino acids. CDR3 in amino acids: CASSRPKTDTPNTGELFF. The CDR3 DNA reads as TGTGCCAGCAGCCGACCAAAAACGGACACCCCGAACACCGGGGAGCTGTTTTTT.

The chain joins TRBV9 to TRBJ2-2; D not certain. The V end was cut by 9 bases, the J end by 2 bases, with 14 bases between. The germline V gene has CDR1 SGDLS and CDR2 YYNGEE. This CDR3 is 14 amino acids long. As DNA, the CDR3 is TGTGCCACCTCACGTCGGGTAAACACCGGGGAGCTGTTTTTT. Translation gives CATSRRVNTGELFF.

The CDR3 loop is CASSPGTVYEQYF. CDR3 DNA: TGTGCCAGCTCACCCGGAACAGTCTACGAGCAGTACTTC. This chain connects TRBV18 to TRBJ2-7, with D uncertain. Germline V CDR1 and CDR2: KGHSH, LQKENI. The V and J ends lost 3 bases and 3 bases respectively, with 9 bases between them. The CDR3 has 13 amino acids.